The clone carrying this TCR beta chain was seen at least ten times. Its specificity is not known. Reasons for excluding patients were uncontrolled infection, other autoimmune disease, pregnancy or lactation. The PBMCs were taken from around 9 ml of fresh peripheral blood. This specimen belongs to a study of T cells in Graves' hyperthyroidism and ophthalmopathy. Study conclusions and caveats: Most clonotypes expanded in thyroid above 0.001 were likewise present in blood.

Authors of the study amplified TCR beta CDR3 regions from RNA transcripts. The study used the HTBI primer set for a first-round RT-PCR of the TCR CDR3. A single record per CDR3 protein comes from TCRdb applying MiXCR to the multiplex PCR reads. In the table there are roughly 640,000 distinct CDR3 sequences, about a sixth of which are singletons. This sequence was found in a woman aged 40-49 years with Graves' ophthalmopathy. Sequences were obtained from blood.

The CDR3 DNA sequence: TGTGCCTGGGGGACTAGCGGGAGCGGGGGTGAGCAGTTCTTC. As protein: CAWGTSGSGGEQFF. The V and J genes are TRBV30 and TRBJ2-1; 14 positions match TRBD2. Germline CDR1 GTSNPN, CDR2 SVGIG (reference sequence). The CDR3 is 14 amino acids. After removal of 5 bases from V and 9 bases from J, the junction contained 6 bases not matched to a gene.